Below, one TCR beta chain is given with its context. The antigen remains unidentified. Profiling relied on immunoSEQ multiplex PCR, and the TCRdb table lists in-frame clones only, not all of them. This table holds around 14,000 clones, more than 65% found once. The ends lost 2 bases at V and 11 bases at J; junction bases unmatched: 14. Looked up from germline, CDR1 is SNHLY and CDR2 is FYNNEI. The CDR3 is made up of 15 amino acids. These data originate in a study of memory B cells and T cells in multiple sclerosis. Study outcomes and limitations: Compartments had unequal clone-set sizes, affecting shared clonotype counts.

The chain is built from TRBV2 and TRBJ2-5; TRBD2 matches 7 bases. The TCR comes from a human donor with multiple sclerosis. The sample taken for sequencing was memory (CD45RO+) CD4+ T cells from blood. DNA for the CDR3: TGTGCCAGCAGTGAATGTGGACTAGGTATATGTCTTCAGTACTTC. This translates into CASSECGLGICLQYF.